The 5 T cell receptor beta chains below were found in one sample sequenced in a study of regulatory T cells in long-lasting Graves disease. Assembly of TCR beta libraries relied on iRepertoire HTBI primers together with Arm-PCR of CDR3 regions. TCRdb re-called the multiplex PCR reads with MiXCR, one entry per CDR3 protein. This sample yields fewer than 650,000 distinct CDR3 sequences, of which 15% to 20% are seen a single time; 9.5% to 15% belongs to the top ten. Time point indicated: newly diagnosed GD, antithyroid drugs for less than 3 months. The TCR library was made from RNA that had been extracted from PBMCs in TRIzol. These data were also reused for a study on T cells in Graves' hyperthyroidism and ophthalmopathy.

The sequences come from peripheral blood mononuclear cells (PBMCs), collected at new diagnosis, from a patient treated with antithyroid drugs. The receptor source for this set is a man aged 18 to 29 with Graves disease.

V usage is TRBV6-2 or TRBV6-3 and J usage is TRBJ1-2; D may be TRBD1 (5 bases). The germline gives CDR1 MNHEY, CDR2 SVGEGT. The V end was cut by 6 bases, the J end by 4 bases, with 21 bases between. This CDR3 contains 16 residues. The CDR3 region is CASRTPGTGGSYGYTF. As DNA, the CDR3 is TGTGCCAGCAGGACCCCCGGGACGGGCGGCAGCTATGGCTACACCTTC.

Many counts were recorded for this clonotype. The chain carries TRBV28 and TRBJ1-4; 8 bases are shared with TRBD1. This CDR3 comprises 13 residues. Germline CDR1 reads MDHEN; CDR2 reads SYDVKM. J was trimmed by 16 bases and V by 6 bases; bases with no gene match: 13. CDR3 loop: CASRDVAGDRSFF. CDR3 coding DNA: TGTGCCAGCAGAGACGTTGCCGGGGACAGGTCGTTTTTT.

The sample holds many counts of this clonotype. The chain employs TRBV28 and TRBJ2-7; TRBD2 matches 14 bases. The V and J ends lost 5 bases and 4 bases, in that order; junction bases with no gene match: 10. Germline CDR1 and CDR2: MDHEN and SYDVKM. The CDR3 has 17 residues. The CDR3 loop reads CASSTWGGTSGSYEQYF. The CDR3 coding sequence is TGTGCCAGCAGTACCTGGGGGGGGACTAGCGGGAGTTACGAGCAGTACTTC.

This clonotype was counted many times. The chain has TRBV5-1 and TRBJ1-2; possible D gene TRBD1, 6 bases. Germline CDR1 and CDR2: SGHRS and YFSETQ. Trimming pared 0 bases from V and 6 bases from J, leaving 12 bases between. The CDR3 covers 14 residues. DNA for the CDR3: TGCGCCAGCAGCTTGGCCTCCAGGGGCGATGGCTACACCTTC. It encodes CASSLASRGDGYTF.

This clonotype was counted only a few times. This chain connects TRBV15 to TRBJ2-3, with D perhaps TRBD1 (5 bases). Looked up from germline, CDR1 is LNHNV and CDR2 is YYDKDF (reference sequence). This CDR3 contains 16 residues. With 5 bases removed from V and 2 bases from J, the gap between germline ends came to 17 bases. CDR3 loop: CATSPPETANTDTQYF. For the CDR3, the DNA is TGTGCCACCAGCCCACCCGAGACAGCTAACACAGATACGCAGTATTTT. Variable domain in full (rest from reference TRBV15 and TRBJ2-3): DAMVIQNPRYQVTQFGKPVTLSCSQTLNHNVMYWYQQKSSQAPKLLFHYYDKDFNNEADTPDNFQSRRPNTSFCFLDIRSPGLGDTAMYLCATSPPETANTDTQYFGPGTRLTVL.